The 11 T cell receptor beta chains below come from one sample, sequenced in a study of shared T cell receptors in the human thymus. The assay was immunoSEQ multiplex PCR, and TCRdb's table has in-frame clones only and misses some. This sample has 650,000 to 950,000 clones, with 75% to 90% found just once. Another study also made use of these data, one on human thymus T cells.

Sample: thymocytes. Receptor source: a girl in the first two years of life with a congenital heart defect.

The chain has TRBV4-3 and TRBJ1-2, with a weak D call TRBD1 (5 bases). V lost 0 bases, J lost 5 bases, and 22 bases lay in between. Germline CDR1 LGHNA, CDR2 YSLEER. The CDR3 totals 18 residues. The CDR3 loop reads CASSQDYQVRQGYYGYTF. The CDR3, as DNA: TGCGCCAGCAGCCAAGATTACCAGGTCCGGCAGGGCTATTATGGCTACACCTTC.

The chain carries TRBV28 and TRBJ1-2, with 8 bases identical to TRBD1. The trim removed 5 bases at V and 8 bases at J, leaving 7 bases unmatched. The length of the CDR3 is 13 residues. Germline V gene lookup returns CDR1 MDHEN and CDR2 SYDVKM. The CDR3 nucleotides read TGTGCCAGCAGTCCCCAGGGGGCATCGGGCTACACCTTC. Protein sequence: CASSPQGASGYTF.

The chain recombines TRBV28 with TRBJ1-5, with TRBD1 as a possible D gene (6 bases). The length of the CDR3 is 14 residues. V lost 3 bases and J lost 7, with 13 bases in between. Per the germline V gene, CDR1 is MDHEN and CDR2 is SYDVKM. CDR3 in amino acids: CASSLGGAEQPQHF. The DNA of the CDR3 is TGTGCCAGCAGTTTGGGGGGGGCGGAACAGCCCCAGCATTTT.

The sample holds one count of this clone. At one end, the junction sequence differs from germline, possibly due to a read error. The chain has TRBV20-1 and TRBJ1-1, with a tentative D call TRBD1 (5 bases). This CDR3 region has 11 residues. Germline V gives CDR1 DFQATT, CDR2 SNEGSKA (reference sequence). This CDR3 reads CSASNSGGVTF. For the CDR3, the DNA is TGCAGTGCTAGTAATTCCGGGGGAGTAACCTTT.

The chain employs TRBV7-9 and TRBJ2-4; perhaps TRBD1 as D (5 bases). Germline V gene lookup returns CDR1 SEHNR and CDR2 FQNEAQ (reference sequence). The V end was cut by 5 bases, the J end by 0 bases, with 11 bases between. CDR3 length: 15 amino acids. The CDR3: CASSLGRGAKNIQYF. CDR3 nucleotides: TGTGCCAGCAGCCTAGGAAGGGGAGCCAAAAACATTCAGTACTTC.

Here the CDR3 reads CASSGTGTGNNEQFF. In DNA form, the CDR3 reads TGCGCCAGCAGCGGTACCGGGACAGGGAACAATGAGCAGTTCTTC. The J gene is TRBJ2-1, the V gene TRBV4-3; TRBD1 matches 9 bases. Germline-derived CDR1 and CDR2 are LGHNA and YSLEER. This CDR3 has 15 amino acids. V lost 5 bases to trimming and J lost 5 bases; unmatched junction nucleotides: 7.

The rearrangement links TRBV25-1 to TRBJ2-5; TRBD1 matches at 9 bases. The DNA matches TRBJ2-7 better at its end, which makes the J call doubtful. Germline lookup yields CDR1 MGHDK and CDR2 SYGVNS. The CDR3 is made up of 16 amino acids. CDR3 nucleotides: TGTGCCAGCAGTGAAGATCCGGGACAGGGCGTATACGAGCAGTACTTC. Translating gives CASSEDPGQGVYEQYF.

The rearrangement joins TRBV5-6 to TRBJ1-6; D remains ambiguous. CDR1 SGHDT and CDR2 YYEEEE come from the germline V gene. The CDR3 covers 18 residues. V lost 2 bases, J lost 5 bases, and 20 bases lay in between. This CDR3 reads CASSLLSRATANNSPLHF. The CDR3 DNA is TGTGCCAGCAGCTTATTGTCGAGGGCTACGGCAAATAATTCACCCCTCCACTTT.

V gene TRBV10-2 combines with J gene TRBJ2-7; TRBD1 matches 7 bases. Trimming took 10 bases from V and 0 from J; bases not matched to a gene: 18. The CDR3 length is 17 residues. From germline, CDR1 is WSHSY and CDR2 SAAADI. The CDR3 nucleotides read TGCGCCACCGATACCGAGGGGACAGAGAAGCCCTCCTACGAGCAGTACTTC. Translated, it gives CATDTEGTEKPSYEQYF.

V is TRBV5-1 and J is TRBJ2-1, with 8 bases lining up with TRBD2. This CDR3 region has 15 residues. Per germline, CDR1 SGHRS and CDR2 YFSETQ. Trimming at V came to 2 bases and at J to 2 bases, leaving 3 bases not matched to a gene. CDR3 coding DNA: TGCGCCAGCAGCTTCGGCGGGGGGACCTACAATGAGCAGTTCTTC. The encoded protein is CASSFGGGTYNEQFF.

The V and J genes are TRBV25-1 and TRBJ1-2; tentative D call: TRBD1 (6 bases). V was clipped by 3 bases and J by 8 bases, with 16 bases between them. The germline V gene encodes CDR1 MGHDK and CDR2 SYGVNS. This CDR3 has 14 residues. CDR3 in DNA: TGTGCCAGCAGTGAGGGCAGGGGTTTAAACGGCTACACCTTC. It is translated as CASSEGRGLNGYTF.